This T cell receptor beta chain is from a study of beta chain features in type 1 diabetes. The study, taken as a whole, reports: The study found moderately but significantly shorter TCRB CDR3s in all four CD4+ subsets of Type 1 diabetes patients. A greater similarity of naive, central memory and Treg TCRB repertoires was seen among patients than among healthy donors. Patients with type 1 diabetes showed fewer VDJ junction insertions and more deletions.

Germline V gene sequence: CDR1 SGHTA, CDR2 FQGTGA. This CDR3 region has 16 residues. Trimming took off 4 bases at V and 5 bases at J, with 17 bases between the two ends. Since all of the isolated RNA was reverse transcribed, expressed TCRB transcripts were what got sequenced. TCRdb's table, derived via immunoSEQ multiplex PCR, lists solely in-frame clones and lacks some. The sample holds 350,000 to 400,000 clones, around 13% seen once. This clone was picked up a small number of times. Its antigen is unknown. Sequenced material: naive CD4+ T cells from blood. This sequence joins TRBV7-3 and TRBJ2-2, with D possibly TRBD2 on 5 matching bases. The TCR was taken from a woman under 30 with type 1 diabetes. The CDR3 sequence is CASSYGLGLGTGELFF. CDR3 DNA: TGTGCCAGCAGCTACGGACTCGGGCTGGGTACCGGGGAGCTGTTTTTT.